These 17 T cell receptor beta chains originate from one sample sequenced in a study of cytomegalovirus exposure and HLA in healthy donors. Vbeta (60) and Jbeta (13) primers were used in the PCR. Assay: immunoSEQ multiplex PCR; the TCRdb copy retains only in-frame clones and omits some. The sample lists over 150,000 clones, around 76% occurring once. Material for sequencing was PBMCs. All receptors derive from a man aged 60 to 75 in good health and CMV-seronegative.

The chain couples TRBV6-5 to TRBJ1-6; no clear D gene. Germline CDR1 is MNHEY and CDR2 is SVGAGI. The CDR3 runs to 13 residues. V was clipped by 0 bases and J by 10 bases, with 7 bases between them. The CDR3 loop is CASSYSSSSPLHF. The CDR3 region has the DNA TGTGCCAGCAGTTACTCGAGCTCCTCACCCCTCCACTTT.

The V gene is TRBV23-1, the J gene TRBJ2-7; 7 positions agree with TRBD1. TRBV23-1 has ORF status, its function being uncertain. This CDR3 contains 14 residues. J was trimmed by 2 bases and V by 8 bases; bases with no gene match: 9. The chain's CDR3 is CASEKRTGPYEQYF. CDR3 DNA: TGCGCCAGCGAGAAAAGGACAGGCCCCTACGAGCAGTACTTC.

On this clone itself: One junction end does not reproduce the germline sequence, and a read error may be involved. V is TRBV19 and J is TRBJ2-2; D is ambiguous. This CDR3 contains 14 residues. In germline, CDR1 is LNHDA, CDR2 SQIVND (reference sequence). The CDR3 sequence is CASRIEQHTGELFF. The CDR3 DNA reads TGTGCCAGTAGGATAGAACAGCACACCGGGGAGCTGTTTTTT.

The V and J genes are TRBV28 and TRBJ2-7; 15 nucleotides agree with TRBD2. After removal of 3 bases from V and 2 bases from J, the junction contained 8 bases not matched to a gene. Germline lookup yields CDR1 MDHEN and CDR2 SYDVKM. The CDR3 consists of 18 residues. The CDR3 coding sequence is TGTGCCAGCAGTTTTCATCCCGGGACTAGCGGGGGGACCTACGAGCAGTACTTC. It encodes CASSFHPGTSGGTYEQYF.

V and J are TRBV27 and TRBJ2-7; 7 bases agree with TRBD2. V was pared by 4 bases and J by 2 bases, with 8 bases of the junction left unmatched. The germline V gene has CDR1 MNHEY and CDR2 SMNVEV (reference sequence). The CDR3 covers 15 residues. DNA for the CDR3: TGTGCCAGCAGTTACGTCGGGGGGACGGCCTACGAGCAGTACTTC. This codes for CASSYVGGTAYEQYF.

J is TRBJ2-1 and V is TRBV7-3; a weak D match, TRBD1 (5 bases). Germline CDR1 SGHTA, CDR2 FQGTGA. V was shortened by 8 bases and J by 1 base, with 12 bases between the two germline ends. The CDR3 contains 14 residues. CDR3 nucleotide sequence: TGTGCCAGCGGGATGGACAAATCCTACAATGAGCAGTTCTTC. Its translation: CASGMDKSYNEQFF.

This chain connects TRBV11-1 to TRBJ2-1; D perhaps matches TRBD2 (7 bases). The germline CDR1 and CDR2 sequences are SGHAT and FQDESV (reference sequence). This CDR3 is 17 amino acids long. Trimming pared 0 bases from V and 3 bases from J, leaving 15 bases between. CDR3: CASSLAFRGAGYNEQFF. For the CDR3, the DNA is TGTGCCAGCAGCTTAGCCTTTCGGGGGGCAGGCTACAATGAGCAGTTCTTC.

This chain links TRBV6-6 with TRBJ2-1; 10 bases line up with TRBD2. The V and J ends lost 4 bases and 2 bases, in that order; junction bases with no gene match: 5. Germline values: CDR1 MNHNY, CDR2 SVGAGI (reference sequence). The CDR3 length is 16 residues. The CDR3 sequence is CASSFISGGAYNEQFF. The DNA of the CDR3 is TGTGCCAGCAGTTTTATAAGCGGGGGGGCCTACAATGAGCAGTTCTTC.

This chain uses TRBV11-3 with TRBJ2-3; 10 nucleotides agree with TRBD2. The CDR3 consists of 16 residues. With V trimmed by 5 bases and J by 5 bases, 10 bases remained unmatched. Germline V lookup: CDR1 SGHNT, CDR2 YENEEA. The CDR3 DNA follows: TGTGCCAGCAGCAGTGGGCTAGCGGGAGAGGAAGATACGCAGTATTTT. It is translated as CASSSGLAGEEDTQYF.

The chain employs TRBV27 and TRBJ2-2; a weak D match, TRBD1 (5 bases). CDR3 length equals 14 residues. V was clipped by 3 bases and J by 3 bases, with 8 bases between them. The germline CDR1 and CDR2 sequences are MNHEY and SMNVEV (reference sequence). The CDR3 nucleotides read TGTGCCAGCAGTTTTGGGGCGGACACCGGGGAGCTGTTTTTT. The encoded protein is CASSFGADTGELFF.

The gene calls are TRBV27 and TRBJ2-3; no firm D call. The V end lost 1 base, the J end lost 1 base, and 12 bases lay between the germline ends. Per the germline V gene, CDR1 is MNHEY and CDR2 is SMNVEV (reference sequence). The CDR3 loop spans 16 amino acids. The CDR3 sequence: CASSLLSGGGTDTQYF. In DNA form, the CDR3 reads TGTGCCAGCAGTTTATTGTCCGGCGGCGGCACAGATACGCAGTATTTT.

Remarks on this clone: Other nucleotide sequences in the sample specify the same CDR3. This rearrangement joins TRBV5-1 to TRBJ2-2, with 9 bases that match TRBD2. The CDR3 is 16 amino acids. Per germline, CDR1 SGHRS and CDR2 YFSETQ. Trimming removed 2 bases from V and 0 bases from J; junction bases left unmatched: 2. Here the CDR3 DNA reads TGCGCCAGCAGCTTAGGGACTAGCCCGAACACCGGGGAGCTGTTTTTT. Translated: CASSLGTSPNTGELFF. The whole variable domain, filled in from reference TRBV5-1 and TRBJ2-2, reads KAGVTQTPRYLIKTRGQQVTLSCSPISGHRSVSWYQQTPGQGLQFLFEYFSETQRNKGNFPGRFSGRQFSNSRSEMNVSTLELGDSALYLCASSLGTSPNTGELFFGEGSRLTVL.

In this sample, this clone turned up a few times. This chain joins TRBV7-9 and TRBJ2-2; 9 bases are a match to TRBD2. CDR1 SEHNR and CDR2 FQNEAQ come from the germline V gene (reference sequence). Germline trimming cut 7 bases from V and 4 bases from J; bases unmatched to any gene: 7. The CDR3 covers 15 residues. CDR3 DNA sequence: TGTGCCAGCACAAGACTAGCGGAGGTCACCGGGGAGCTGTTTTTT. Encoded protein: CASTRLAEVTGELFF.

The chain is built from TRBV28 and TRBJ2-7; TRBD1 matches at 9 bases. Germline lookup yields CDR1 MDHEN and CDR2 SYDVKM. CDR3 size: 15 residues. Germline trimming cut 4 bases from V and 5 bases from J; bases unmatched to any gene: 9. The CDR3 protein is CASSSAGTGTHEQYF. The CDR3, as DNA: TGTGCCAGCAGTTCAGCCGGGACAGGGACCCACGAGCAGTACTTC.

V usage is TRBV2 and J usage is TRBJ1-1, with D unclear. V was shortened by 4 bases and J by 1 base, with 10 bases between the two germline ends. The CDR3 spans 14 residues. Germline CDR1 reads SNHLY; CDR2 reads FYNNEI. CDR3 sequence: CASSGQNWNTEAFF. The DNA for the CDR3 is TGTGCCAGCAGTGGCCAAAACTGGAACACTGAAGCTTTCTTT.

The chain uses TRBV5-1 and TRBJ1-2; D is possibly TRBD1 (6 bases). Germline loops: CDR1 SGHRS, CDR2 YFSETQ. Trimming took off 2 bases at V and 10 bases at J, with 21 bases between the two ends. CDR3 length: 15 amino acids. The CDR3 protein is CASSFGQGTVFIYTF. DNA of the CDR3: TGCGCCAGCAGCTTCGGCCAGGGGACCGTTTTTATCTACACCTTC. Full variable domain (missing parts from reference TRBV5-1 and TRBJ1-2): KAGVTQTPRYLIKTRGQQVTLSCSPISGHRSVSWYQQTPGQGLQFLFEYFSETQRNKGNFPGRFSGRQFSNSRSEMNVSTLELGDSALYLCASSFGQGTVFIYTFGSGTRLTVV.

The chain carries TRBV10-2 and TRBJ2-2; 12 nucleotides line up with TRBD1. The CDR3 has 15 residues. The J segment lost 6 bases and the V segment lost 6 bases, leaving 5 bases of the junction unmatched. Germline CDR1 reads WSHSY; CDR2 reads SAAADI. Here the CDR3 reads CASRTGTGGSGELFF. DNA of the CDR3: TGCGCCAGCAGAACCGGGACAGGGGGCTCCGGGGAGCTGTTTTTT.